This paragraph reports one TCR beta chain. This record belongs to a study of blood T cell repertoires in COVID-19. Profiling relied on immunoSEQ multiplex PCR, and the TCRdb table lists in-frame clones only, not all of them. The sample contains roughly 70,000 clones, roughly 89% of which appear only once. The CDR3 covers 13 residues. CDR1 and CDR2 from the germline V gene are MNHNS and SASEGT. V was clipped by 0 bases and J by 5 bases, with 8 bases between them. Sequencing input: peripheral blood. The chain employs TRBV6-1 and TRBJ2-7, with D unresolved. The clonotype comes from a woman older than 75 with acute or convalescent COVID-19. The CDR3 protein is CASSEAHSNEQYF. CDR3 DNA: TGTGCCAGCAGTGAAGCCCACTCGAACGAGCAGTACTTC.